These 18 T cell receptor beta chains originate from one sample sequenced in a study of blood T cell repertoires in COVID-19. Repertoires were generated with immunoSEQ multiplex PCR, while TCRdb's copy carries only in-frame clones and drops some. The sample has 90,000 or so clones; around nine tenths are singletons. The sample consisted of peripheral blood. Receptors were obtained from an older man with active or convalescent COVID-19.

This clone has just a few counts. CDR3 sequence: CASSEMRGSYEQYF. For the CDR3, the DNA is TGTGCCAGCAGTGAAATGCGGGGCTCCTACGAGCAGTACTTC. V gene TRBV6-1 combines with J gene TRBJ2-7; perhaps TRBD2 as D (6 bases). Germline V CDR1 and CDR2: MNHNS, SASEGT. CDR3 size: 14 residues. Trimming shortened V by 2 bases and J by 0 bases, and 8 bases separated the two germline ends.

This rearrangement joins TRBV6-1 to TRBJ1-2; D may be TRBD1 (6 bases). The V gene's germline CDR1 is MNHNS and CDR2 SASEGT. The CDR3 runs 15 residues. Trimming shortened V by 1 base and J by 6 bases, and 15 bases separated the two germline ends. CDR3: CASSEGGGLQDGYTF. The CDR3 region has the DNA TGTGCCAGCAGTGAAGGCGGGGGGCTTCAAGATGGCTACACCTTC.

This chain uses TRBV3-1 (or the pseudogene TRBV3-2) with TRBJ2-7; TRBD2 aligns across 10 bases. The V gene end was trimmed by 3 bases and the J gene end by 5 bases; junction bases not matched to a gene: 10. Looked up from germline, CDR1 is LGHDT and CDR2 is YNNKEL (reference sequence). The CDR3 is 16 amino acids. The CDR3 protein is CASSQVAGGRGDEQYF. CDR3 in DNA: TGTGCCAGCAGCCAGGTAGCGGGAGGTCGGGGGGACGAGCAGTACTTC.

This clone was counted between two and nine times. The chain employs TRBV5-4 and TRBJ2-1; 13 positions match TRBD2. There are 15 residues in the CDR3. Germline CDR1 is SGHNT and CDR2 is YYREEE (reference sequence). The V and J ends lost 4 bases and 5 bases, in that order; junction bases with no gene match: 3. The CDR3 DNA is TGTGCCAGCAGCCGCACTAGCGGGAGGGACAATGAGCAGTTCTTC. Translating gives CASSRTSGRDNEQFF.

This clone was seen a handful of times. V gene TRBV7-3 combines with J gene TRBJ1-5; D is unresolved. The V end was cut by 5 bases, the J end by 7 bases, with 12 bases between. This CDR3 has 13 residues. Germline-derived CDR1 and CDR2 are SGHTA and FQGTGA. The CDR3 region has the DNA TGTGCCAGCAGCCGGACGAGGGCCCAGCCCCAGCATTTT. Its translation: CASSRTRAQPQHF.

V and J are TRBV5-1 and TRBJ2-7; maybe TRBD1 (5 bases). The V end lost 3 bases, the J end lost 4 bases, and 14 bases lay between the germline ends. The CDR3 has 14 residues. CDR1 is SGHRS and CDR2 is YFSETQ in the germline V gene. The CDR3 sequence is CASSSRQGAYEQYF. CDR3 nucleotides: TGCGCCAGCAGCTCCCGGCAGGGTGCGTACGAGCAGTACTTC.

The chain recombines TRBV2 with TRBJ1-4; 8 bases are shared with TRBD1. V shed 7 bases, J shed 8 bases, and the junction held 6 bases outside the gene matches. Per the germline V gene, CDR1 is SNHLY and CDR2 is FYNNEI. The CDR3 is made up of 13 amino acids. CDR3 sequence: CASTGQGGEKLFF. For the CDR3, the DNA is TGTGCCAGCACCGGACAGGGAGGGGAAAAACTGTTTTTT.

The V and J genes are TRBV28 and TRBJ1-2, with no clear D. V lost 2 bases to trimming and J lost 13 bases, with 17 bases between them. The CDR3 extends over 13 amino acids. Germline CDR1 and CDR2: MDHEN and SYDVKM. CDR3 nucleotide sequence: TGTGCCAGCAGTTTAGGGATCGGCCGGGGATTCACCTTC. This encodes CASSLGIGRGFTF.

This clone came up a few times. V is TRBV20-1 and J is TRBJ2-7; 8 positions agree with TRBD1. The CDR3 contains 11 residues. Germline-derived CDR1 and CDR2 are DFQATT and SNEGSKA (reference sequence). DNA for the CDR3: TGCAGGCCCGGACAGGGAAACGAGCAGTACTTC. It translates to CRPGQGNEQYF.

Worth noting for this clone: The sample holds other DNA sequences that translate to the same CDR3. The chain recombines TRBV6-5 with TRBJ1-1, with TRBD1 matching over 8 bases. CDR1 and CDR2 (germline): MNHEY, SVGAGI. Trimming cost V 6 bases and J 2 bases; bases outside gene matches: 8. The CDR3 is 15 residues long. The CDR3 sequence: CASSPRDRGNTEAFF. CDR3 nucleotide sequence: TGTGCCAGCAGCCCCCGCGACAGGGGAAACACTGAAGCTTTCTTT.

The DNA for the CDR3 is TGCAGTGCTAGTGGCCGGGACAGTACCTACGAGCAGTACTTC. Residues: CSASGRDSTYEQYF. This chain links TRBV20-1 with TRBJ2-7, with 7 positions matching TRBD1. The CDR3 runs to 14 residues. Germline V CDR1 and CDR2: DFQATT, SNEGSKA (reference sequence). The J segment lost 2 bases and the V segment lost 3 bases, leaving 7 bases of the junction unmatched.

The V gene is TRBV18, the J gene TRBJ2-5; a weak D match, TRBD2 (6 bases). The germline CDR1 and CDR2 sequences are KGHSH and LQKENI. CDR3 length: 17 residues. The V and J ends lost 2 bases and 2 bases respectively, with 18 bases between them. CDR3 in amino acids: CASSPSGGGAWQETQYF. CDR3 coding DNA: TGTGCCAGCTCACCAAGTGGCGGCGGGGCTTGGCAAGAGACCCAGTACTTC.

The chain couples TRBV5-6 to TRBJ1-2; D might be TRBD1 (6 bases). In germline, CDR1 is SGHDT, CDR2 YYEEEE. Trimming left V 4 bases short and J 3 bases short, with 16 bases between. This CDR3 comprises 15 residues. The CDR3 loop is CASSQPHGGHYGYTF. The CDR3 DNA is TGTGCCAGCAGCCAACCCCATGGGGGCCACTATGGCTACACCTTC.

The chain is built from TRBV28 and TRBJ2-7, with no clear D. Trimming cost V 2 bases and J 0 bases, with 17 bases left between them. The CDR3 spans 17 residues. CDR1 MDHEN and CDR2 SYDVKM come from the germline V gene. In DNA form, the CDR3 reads TGTGCCAGCAGTTTAGATTTGGGCCTGATGAGCTCCTACGAGCAGTACTTC. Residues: CASSLDLGLMSSYEQYF. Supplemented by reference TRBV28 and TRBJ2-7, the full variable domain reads DVKVTQSSRYLVKRTGEKVFLECVQDMDHENMFWYRQDPGLGLRLIYFSYDVKMKEKGDIPEGYSVSREKKERFSLILESASTNQTSMYLCASSLDLGLMSSYEQYFGPGTRLTVT.

The CDR3 DNA reads TGTGCCAGCATTGTTATCTCTGGAAACACCATATATTTT. Translation gives CASIVISGNTIYF. This chain links TRBV6-5 with TRBJ1-3; D gene unclear. CDR3 length: 13 residues. V shed 7 bases and J shed 0 bases, with 7 bases lying between them. Germline CDR1 MNHEY, CDR2 SVGAGI.

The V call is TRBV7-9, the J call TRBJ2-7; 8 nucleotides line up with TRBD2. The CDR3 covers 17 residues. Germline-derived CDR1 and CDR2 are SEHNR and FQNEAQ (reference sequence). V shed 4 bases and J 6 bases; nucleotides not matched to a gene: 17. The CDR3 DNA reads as TGTGCCAGCAGCTCCGGACGAGGACTAGCTGTGGAATCCGAGCAGTACTTC. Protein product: CASSSGRGLAVESEQYF.

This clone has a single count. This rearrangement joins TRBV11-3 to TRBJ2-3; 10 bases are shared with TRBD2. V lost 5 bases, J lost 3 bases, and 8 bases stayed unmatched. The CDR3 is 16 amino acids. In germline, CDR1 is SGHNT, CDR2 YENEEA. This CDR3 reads CASSPGGLAVTDTQYF. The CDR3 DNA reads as TGTGCCAGCAGCCCTGGTGGACTAGCGGTTACAGATACGCAGTATTTT. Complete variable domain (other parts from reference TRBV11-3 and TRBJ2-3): EAGVVQSPRYKIIEKKQPVAFWCNPISGHNTLYWYLQNLGQGPELLIRYENEEAVDDSQLPKDRFSAERLKGVDSTLKIQPAELGDSAVYLCASSPGGLAVTDTQYFGPGTRLTVL.

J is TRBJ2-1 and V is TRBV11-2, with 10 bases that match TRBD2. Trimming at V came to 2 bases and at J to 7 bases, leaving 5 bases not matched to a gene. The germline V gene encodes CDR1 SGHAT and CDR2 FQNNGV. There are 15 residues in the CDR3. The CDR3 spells CASSLPSGRRNEQFF. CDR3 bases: TGTGCCAGCAGCTTACCTAGCGGGAGACGAAATGAGCAGTTCTTC.